Each of the 15 T cell receptor beta chains below was sequenced from the same sample in a study of response to subunit inactivated influenza vaccine. TCRdb processed the RT-PCR reads anew with MiXCR; each CDR3 protein has one entry. This table has 430,000 or so distinct CDR3 sequences, roughly 9.8% appearing once. This specimen was PBMCs from blood, taken about 6 weeks after vaccination. These receptors came from a man over 45 who received an inactivated influenza vaccine.

J is TRBJ2-7 and V is TRBV2, with D possibly being TRBD1 (5 bases). Germline V gene lookup returns CDR1 SNHLY and CDR2 FYNNEI. This CDR3 has 12 amino acids. Trimming stripped 7 bases from V and 5 bases from J, with 12 bases between. DNA of the CDR3: TGTGCCAGCAAGGCAGGGCCCCACGAGCAGTACTTC. Residues: CASKAGPHEQYF.

There are many counts of this clonotype. The rearrangement links TRBV20-1 to TRBJ2-3, with 9 nucleotides matching TRBD1. Germline CDR1 DFQATT, CDR2 SNEGSKA (reference sequence). The CDR3 totals 16 residues. The ends lost 5 bases at V and 2 bases at J; junction bases unmatched: 11. The CDR3 nucleotides are TGCAGTGCTTCGGGGACCCGGGACAGGGTCACAGATACGCAGTATTTT. Translated: CSASGTRDRVTDTQYF.

V usage is TRBV10-3 and J usage is TRBJ1-2, with a weak D call TRBD1 (6 bases). In germline, CDR1 is ENHRY, CDR2 SYGVKD. The CDR3 has 14 amino acids. With 6 bases removed from V and 2 bases from J, the gap between germline ends came to 13 bases. In DNA form, the CDR3 reads TGTGCCATCAGATCCTTGGGGGCGAACTATGGCTACACCTTC. Translation gives CAIRSLGANYGYTF.

This clonotype was picked up a small number of times. The V call is TRBV20-1, the J call TRBJ2-3, with 7 bases matching TRBD2. The CDR3 totals 13 residues. Germline lookup yields CDR1 DFQATT and CDR2 SNEGSKA (reference sequence). The V and J ends lost 3 bases and 2 bases, in that order; junction bases with no gene match: 2. The CDR3 DNA follows: TGCAGTGCTAGCGCGGGAGACACAGATACGCAGTATTTT. It is translated as CSASAGDTDTQYF.

This clonotype was observed a handful of times. This chain connects TRBV12-3 or TRBV12-4 to TRBJ1-2; perhaps TRBD1 as D (5 bases). CDR3 size: 17 residues. V was cut by 3 bases and J by 3 bases, with 20 bases left in between. CDR3 protein: CASSFPPGLNPDYGYTF. The CDR3 region has the DNA TGTGCCAGCAGTTTTCCGCCGGGGCTGAACCCCGACTATGGCTACACCTTC.

This clonotype came up many times. V usage is TRBV7-9 and J usage is TRBJ2-1; D is unresolved. The CDR3 length is 14 residues. The V end lost 1 base, the J end lost 8 bases, and 12 bases lay between the germline ends. Germline loops: CDR1 SEHNR, CDR2 FQNEAQ (reference sequence). The CDR3 spells CASSLESSIDEQFF. The CDR3 nucleotides are TGTGCCAGCAGCTTAGAAAGTAGCATCGATGAGCAGTTCTTC.

The table lists this clonotype with many counts. The chain links TRBV7-2 to TRBJ2-7; TRBD1 might be the D (5 bases). Germline assignment: CDR1 SGHTA and CDR2 FQGNSA. The CDR3 is 15 residues long. The germline V and J ends were trimmed by 3 bases and 3 bases, with 15 bases remaining between them. CDR3 loop: CASSFGAQEYYEQYF. The CDR3 DNA reads as TGTGCCAGCAGCTTTGGGGCTCAGGAATACTACGAGCAGTACTTC.

Ten or more counts support this clonotype. This rearrangement joins TRBV10-3 to TRBJ2-3; 12 nucleotides match TRBD2. Germline CDR1 ENHRY, CDR2 SYGVKD. This CDR3 has 16 amino acids. Trimming removed 6 bases from V and 8 bases from J; junction bases left unmatched: 12. The CDR3 nucleotides read TGTGCCATCAGCAGGACTAGCGGGGATCCCCCGGGTACGCAGTATTTT. Translated, it gives CAISRTSGDPPGTQYF.

V gene TRBV5-1 combines with J gene TRBJ2-7, with TRBD2 identical over 15 bases. The germline V gene encodes CDR1 SGHRS and CDR2 YFSETQ. The CDR3 consists of 16 residues. The V gene end was trimmed by 4 bases and the J gene end by 3 bases; junction bases not matched to a gene: 5. CDR3 sequence (DNA): TGCGCCAGCAGCCTGGGGACTAGCGGGGGGTTCTACGAGCAGTACTTC. Translating gives CASSLGTSGGFYEQYF.

This clonotype was recorded at least ten times. The chain uses TRBV7-8 and TRBJ2-7, with D perhaps matching TRBD2 (6 bases). There are 13 residues in the CDR3. With 5 bases removed from V and 3 bases from J, the gap between germline ends came to 11 bases. Germline V gives CDR1 SGHVS, CDR2 FQNEAQ. The CDR3 loop is CASSAGPLYEQYF. DNA for the CDR3: TGTGCCAGCAGCGCGGGACCTCTCTACGAGCAGTACTTC.

The J gene is TRBJ2-1, the V gene TRBV7-2, with 8 bases matching TRBD2. The CDR3 loop spans 13 amino acids. Germline CDR1 SGHTA, CDR2 FQGNSA. V was clipped by 5 bases and J by 8 bases; unmatched bases: 5. CDR3 coding DNA: TGTGCCAGCAGCCCCCGGGGGGGGTATGAGCAGTTCTTC. It codes for CASSPRGGYEQFF.

This clonotype was counted only a few times. The rearrangement joins TRBV5-1 to TRBJ2-7; possible D gene TRBD2, 5 bases. Per germline, CDR1 SGHRS and CDR2 YFSETQ. Between the trimmed V and J ends, which lost 2 bases and 3 bases, there was a span of 12 bases. This CDR3 is built from 14 residues. The CDR3 sequence is CASSLSTGNYEQYF. Written as DNA, the CDR3 is TGCGCCAGCAGCTTATCGACGGGGAACTACGAGCAGTACTTC. The entire variable domain, with the rest obtained from reference TRBV5-1 and TRBJ2-7, is as follows: KAGVTQTPRYLIKTRGQQVTLSCSPISGHRSVSWYQQTPGQGLQFLFEYFSETQRNKGNFPGRFSGRQFSNSRSEMNVSTLELGDSALYLCASSLSTGNYEQYFGPGTRLTVT.

The chain links TRBV5-1 to TRBJ1-5; D call uncertain. Germline V gene data show CDR1 as SGHRS and CDR2 as YFSETQ. Trimming cost V 4 bases and J 3 bases, with 14 bases left between them. The CDR3 contains 15 residues. In DNA form, the CDR3 reads TGCGCCAGCAGCCCCCTCGGGGATCCCAATCAGCCCCAGCATTTT. Translating gives CASSPLGDPNQPQHF.

Ten or more counts support this clonotype. CDR3 in DNA: TGTGCCAGCAGTTTATTCGGACAGGGAGGCGAGCAGTACTTC. It translates to CASSLFGQGGEQYF. This sequence joins TRBV28 and TRBJ2-7; 8 bases map to TRBD1. The CDR3 is made up of 14 amino acids. Germline CDR1 MDHEN, CDR2 SYDVKM. J lost 6 bases, V lost 1 base, and 5 bases had no gene match.

This clonotype came up many times. The chain employs TRBV20-1 and TRBJ2-1; 8 positions match TRBD2. V trimming: 3 bases; J trimming: 7 bases; junction bases outside the gene matches: 8. The germline gives CDR1 DFQATT, CDR2 SNEGSKA (reference sequence). This CDR3 region has 14 residues. The CDR3 is CSASRLAGVNEQFF. CDR3 DNA: TGCAGTGCTAGTCGGCTAGCGGGCGTTAATGAGCAGTTCTTC.